This TCR beta chain originates from a study of cytomegalovirus exposure and HLA in healthy donors. Across the whole study: Within the Caucasian-associated ancestry cluster were under 85% of the roughly 380 genotyped donors.

Study-wide points: It was likely that a cluster of highly shared sequence variants was a sequencing artifact.

In the PCR, 60 Vbeta and 13 Jbeta primers were used. The method was immunoSEQ multiplex PCR; TCRdb's version includes in-frame clones alone and lacks a portion of them. Here the sample spans 65,000 to 100,000 clones, about four fifths being singletons. This clone has more than one count but fewer than ten. What it binds is unknown. In germline, CDR1 is LGHNT, CDR2 FRNRAP. The CDR3 extends over 15 amino acids. V lost 1 base and J 4 bases, leaving 8 bases between the germline ends. The V gene is TRBV12-5, the J gene TRBJ2-6; possible D gene TRBD1, 6 bases. The sequence was collected from a woman aged 40 to 50 in good health and CMV-seropositive. Sequenced input: PBMCs. CDR3 sequence (DNA): TGTGCTAGTGGTTTGGCAGGGGACGGGGCCAACGTCCTGACTTTC. It codes for CASGLAGDGANVLTF.